The 17 T cell receptor beta chains listed next were all sequenced from one sample in a study of radiotherapy plus CTLA-4 blockade in lung cancer. Sequenced by immunoSEQ multiplex PCR; TCRdb stores in-frame clones only, minus some. Here the sample spans 75,000 to 80,000 clones, around nine tenths being singletons. This specimen consisted of peripheral blood, obtained from a patient treated with radiotherapy plus ipilimumab. These receptors were obtained from a human donor with non-small cell lung cancer who had stable disease on radiotherapy plus ipilimumab.

This chain joins TRBV5-1 and TRBJ2-5, with 12 bases aligning to TRBD2. This CDR3 comprises 15 residues. V gave up 4 bases and J gave up 4 bases; unmatched junction bases: 5. CDR1 and CDR2 (germline): SGHRS, YFSETQ. CDR3 bases: TGCGCCAGCAGCACTGGACTAGCGGGGTCAGAGACCCAGTACTTC. It specifies CASSTGLAGSETQYF.

The chain has TRBV19 and TRBJ2-5, with D perhaps matching TRBD2 (5 bases). The CDR3 runs 14 residues. The germline gives CDR1 LNHDA, CDR2 SQIVND (reference sequence). Trimming left V 1 base short and J 5 bases short, with 11 bases between. CDR3 sequence: CASSIVAGVETQYF. The DNA of the CDR3 is TGTGCCAGTAGTATAGTGGCCGGGGTCGAGACCCAGTACTTC.

This rearrangement joins TRBV19 to TRBJ1-1, with D maybe TRBD1 (5 bases). V was shortened by 7 bases and J by 4 bases, with 22 bases between the two germline ends. Per the germline V gene, CDR1 is LNHDA and CDR2 is SQIVND (reference sequence). The CDR3 runs to 16 residues. In DNA, the CDR3 is TGTGCCAGTATACCCGCCAACGGACGGGGGGGCACTGAAGCTTTCTTT. This sequence encodes CASIPANGRGGTEAFF.

V usage is TRBV18 and J usage is TRBJ1-5; no clear D. The germline V gene has CDR1 KGHSH and CDR2 LQKENI. This CDR3 contains 16 residues. V shed 1 base and J shed 1 base, with 11 bases lying between them. The CDR3 reads CASSPLPLVSNQPQHF. The DNA for the CDR3 is TGTGCCAGCTCACCACTTCCTTTGGTAAGCAATCAGCCCCAGCATTTT.

The chain couples TRBV4-2 to TRBJ2-1, with 11 nucleotides matching TRBD2. The CDR3 covers 16 residues. Germline V gene data show CDR1 as LGHNA and CDR2 as YNFKEQ. V gave up 0 bases and J gave up 5 bases; unmatched junction bases: 3. CDR3 loop: CASSQDRLAGNNEQFF. The CDR3, as DNA: TGTGCCAGCAGCCAAGATCGACTAGCGGGAAACAATGAGCAGTTCTTC.

This chain uses TRBV11-1 with TRBJ1-1, with 8 nucleotides matching TRBD1. Trimming at V came to 6 bases and at J to 0 bases, leaving 3 bases not matched to a gene. The CDR3 is 14 amino acids. The V gene's germline CDR1 is SGHAT and CDR2 FQDESV (reference sequence). In nucleotides, the CDR3 is TGTGCCAGCAGAAGACAGGGGATGAACACTGAAGCTTTCTTT. It encodes CASRRQGMNTEAFF. The variable domain in full, completed from reference TRBV11-1 and TRBJ1-1, reads EAEVAQSPRYKITEKSQAVAFWCDPISGHATLYWYRQILGQGPELLVQFQDESVVDDSQLPKDRFSAERLKGVDSTLKIQPAELGDSAMYLCASRRQGMNTEAFFGQGTRLTVV.

This chain links TRBV28 with TRBJ1-5; TRBD1 agrees at 8 bases. Germline trimming cut 2 bases from V and 3 bases from J; bases unmatched to any gene: 9. CDR1 and CDR2 from the germline V gene are MDHEN and SYDVKM. This CDR3 is 17 amino acids long. CDR3 region: CASSLRKQGVFNQPQHF. CDR3 DNA sequence: TGTGCCAGCAGTTTAAGAAAACAGGGGGTTTTCAATCAGCCCCAGCATTTT.

The chain couples TRBV7-6 to TRBJ2-7, with no clear D. The V gene's germline CDR1 is SGHVS and CDR2 FNYEAQ. V lost 1 base and J lost 1, with 8 bases in between. The CDR3 sequence is 14 residues long. CDR3 coding DNA: TGTGCCAGCAGCTTAGTGCCAGTTTCCTACGAGCAGTACTTC. It yields the protein CASSLVPVSYEQYF.

The chain combines TRBV5-1 with TRBJ2-1; weak D call: TRBD2 (6 bases). In germline, CDR1 is SGHRS, CDR2 YFSETQ. This CDR3 is 16 amino acids long. V gave up 2 bases and J gave up 0 bases, with 12 bases separating them. The CDR3 sequence: CASSFLGTSSYNEQFF. CDR3 sequence (DNA): TGCGCCAGCAGCTTCCTCGGGACTTCCTCCTACAATGAGCAGTTCTTC.

The chain combines TRBV7-2 with TRBJ2-3, with 7 bases matching TRBD2. V trimming: 1 base; J trimming: 0 bases; junction bases outside the gene matches: 4. The CDR3 totals 16 residues. Germline V gene lookup returns CDR1 SGHTA and CDR2 FQGNSA. Here the CDR3 DNA reads TGTGCCAGCAGCTTAGAAGGGACTACCAGCACAGATACGCAGTATTTT. It codes for CASSLEGTTSTDTQYF.

This chain uses TRBV6-6 with TRBJ2-7; 9 bases agree with TRBD1. J gave up 4 bases and V 8 bases, and 9 bases lay outside the gene matches. The CDR3 totals 14 residues. Germline lookup yields CDR1 MNHNY and CDR2 SVGAGI (reference sequence). This CDR3 is CASREGQGSYEQYF. DNA of the CDR3: TGTGCCAGCCGAGAGGGACAGGGATCTTACGAGCAGTACTTC.

This rearrangement joins TRBV6-5 to TRBJ1-6, with D possibly TRBD1 on 6 matching bases. The V gene lost 4 bases and the J gene lost 10 bases, with 14 bases spanning the gap. The CDR3 loop spans 14 amino acids. Germline V gene data show CDR1 as MNHEY and CDR2 as SVGAGI. The CDR3 sequence is CASSLQGAGSPLHF. In nucleotides, the CDR3 is TGTGCCAGCAGTTTACAGGGAGCAGGGTCACCCCTCCACTTT.

V gene TRBV5-1 combines with J gene TRBJ1-2; 7 bases fit TRBD1. The CDR3 spans 16 residues. CDR1 is SGHRS, CDR2 YFSETQ, per germline. V lost 5 bases, J lost 1 base, and 11 bases stayed unmatched. The CDR3 bases are TGCGCCAGCAGTCCGACCGGGACAGTCATTAACTATGGCTACACCTTC. Its protein is CASSPTGTVINYGYTF.

V is TRBV6-5 and J is TRBJ2-2; no clear D. Germline V lookup: CDR1 MNHEY, CDR2 SVGAGI. The CDR3 runs to 14 residues. The germline V and J ends were trimmed by 4 bases and 11 bases, with 17 bases remaining between them. CDR3 DNA: TGTGCCAGCAGTTCGGCAGACTCTTCACGTGAGCTGTTTTTT. Translating it yields CASSSADSSRELFF.

V gene TRBV7-3 combines with J gene TRBJ2-1, with a tentative D call TRBD2 (6 bases). Germline CDR1 SGHTA, CDR2 FQGTGA. Trimming removed 6 bases at V and 7 bases at J, with 13 bases between. This CDR3 is 13 amino acids long. CDR3 sequence: CASSWAGGNEQFF. CDR3 sequence (DNA): TGTGCCAGCAGTTGGGCAGGAGGGAATGAGCAGTTCTTC.

The chain recombines TRBV28 with TRBJ2-2; either TRBD1 or TRBD2 may fit D (6 bases each). The CDR3 runs 15 residues. Trimming cost V 6 bases and J 7 bases, with 18 bases left between them. Germline V gives CDR1 MDHEN, CDR2 SYDVKM. CDR3 DNA: TGTGCCAGCAGAGTAGACGGGGGCACGGTCGGGGAGCTGTTTTTT. This translates into CASRVDGGTVGELFF.

This clone occurred once. This CDR3 reads CASSVAAGGSFRRNEQFF. The CDR3 bases are TGTGCCAGCAGCGTTGCGGCGGGAGGATCCTTCCGAAGGAATGAGCAGTTCTTC. This chain connects TRBV7-9 to TRBJ2-1, with 8 bases matching TRBD2. Germline CDR1 SEHNR, CDR2 FQNEAQ (reference sequence). Trimming at V came to 5 bases and at J to 7 bases, leaving 19 bases not matched to a gene. The CDR3 runs to 18 residues.